This note documents a single T cell receptor (beta chain) sequence. There is no known antigen for this receptor. Base qualities are not recorded, but no much larger clone differs from it by a single base. Genomic DNA was extracted from sorted cells for sequencing of the TCRbeta CDR3 region. The immunoSEQ Assay was used for sequencing of TCRbeta CDR3 regions. The source is immuneACCESS, and TCRdb retained only in-frame sequences with V and J called. Part of the clones is not carried over; for the studies checked, unresolved V genes explain less than half of this, and the remainder is unexplained. Present in this sample are roughly 130,000 clones, 93% of which were seen just once. Approximately 0.15% of the sample comes from the top ten. This sample stems from a study of OX40 agonist ivuxolimab in advanced cancers. Background on the whole study: Ivuxolimab was a fully human IgG2 agonistic monoclonal antibody targeting the costimulatory receptor OX40 (CD134). Intravenous ivuxolimab was administered to patients every 2 weeks at six dose levels: 0.01, 0.1, 0.3, 1.5, 3 and 10 mg/kg. Peripheral TCRbeta sequencing aimed to test whether ivuxolimab altered TCR sequence diversity and caused clonal T-cell expansion. The monotherapy dose-escalation portion (N of about 50 patients) of the phase I ivuxolimab trial is reported in the paper. Partial responses were achieved by three dose-escalation patients, of whom one had hepatocellular carcinoma and two had cutaneous melanoma. Among the approximately 54 dose-escalation patients, approximately 20 had hepatocellular carcinoma, roughly 15 melanoma, 9 renal cell carcinoma and 9 head and neck cancer. A male proportion of roughly 80% and a mean age of approximately 62 years, ranging from about 23 to 79, were recorded for the dose-escalation cohort. Patients were allowed to have had prior anti-PD-1, anti-PD-L1 or anti-CTLA-4 therapy, and roughly two fifths of the dose-escalation patients had been treated with checkpoint inhibitors.

What the authors observed across the whole study: Low levels of normalized T-cell clonal expansion were also shown by some nonresponding patients. The antigen specificity of the clonally expanded peripheral T cells was not determined. At doses from 0.1 to 3.0 mg/kg, clonal expansion was seen in both CD4+ and CD8+ blood T cells between baseline and week 6. On average, CD8+ T cells showed more expanded clones than CD4+ T cells after ivuxolimab. In the 0.1-3.0 mg/kg groups, partial responders were among the patients with the lowest normalized peripheral clonal expansion, particularly in CD8+ T cells.

The germline V gene encodes CDR1 LNHDA and CDR2 SQIVND (reference sequence). The CDR3 goes from the cysteine to the phenylalanine over 13 residues. Left in the record is the CDR3 DNA by itself, 39 bases read in frame from the first base. Deletion took 5 bases off V and 3 bases off J, with a span of 11 bases between the germline ends. The trial excluded patients who had a history of autoimmune disease or were on systemic immunosuppression. Peripheral blood for TCR sequencing was collected from all dose cohorts at baseline, on cycle 4 day 1, and on cycle 7 day 1. Samples were obtained from an open-label, multicenter, first-in-human phase I dose-escalation trial of ivuxolimab. Adults with locally advanced or metastatic head and neck squamous cell, hepatocellular, melanoma or renal cell carcinoma were enrolled in the trial. Before TCR sequencing, CD4+ T cells and CD8+ T cells from peripheral blood were sorted into separate populations.

Sequencing used CD4+ or CD8+ T cells sorted from blood, obtained in a trial of the OX40 agonist ivuxolimab. The receptor comes from an adult with an advanced solid tumor such as melanoma, head and neck, liver or kidney cancer. The chain is encoded by TRBV19 joined to TRBJ2-7; the D segment cannot be called with confidence. The CDR3: CASSPSDRYEQYF. The nucleotide sequence is given as TGTGCCAGTAGTCCCAGCGACCGCTACGAGCAGTACTTC.